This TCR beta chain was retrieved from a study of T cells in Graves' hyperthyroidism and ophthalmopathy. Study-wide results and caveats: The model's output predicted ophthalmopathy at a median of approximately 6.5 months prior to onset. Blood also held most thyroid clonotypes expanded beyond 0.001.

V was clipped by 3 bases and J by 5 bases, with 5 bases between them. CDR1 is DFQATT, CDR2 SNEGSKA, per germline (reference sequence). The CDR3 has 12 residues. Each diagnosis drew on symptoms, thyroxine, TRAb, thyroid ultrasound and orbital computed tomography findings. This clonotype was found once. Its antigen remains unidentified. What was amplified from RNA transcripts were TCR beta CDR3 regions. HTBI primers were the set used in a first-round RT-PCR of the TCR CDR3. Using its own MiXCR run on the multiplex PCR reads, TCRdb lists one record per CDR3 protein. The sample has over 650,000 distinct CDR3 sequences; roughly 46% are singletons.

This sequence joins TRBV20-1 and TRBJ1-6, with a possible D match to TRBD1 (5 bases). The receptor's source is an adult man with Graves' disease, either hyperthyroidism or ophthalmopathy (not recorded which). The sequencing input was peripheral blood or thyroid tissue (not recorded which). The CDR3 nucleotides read TGCAGTGCTAGCAGGGATAATTCACCCCTCCACTTT. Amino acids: CSASRDNSPLHF.